This TCR beta chain was retrieved from a study of blood T cell repertoires in COVID-19. Study as a whole: Samples of COVID-19 (acute and convalescent) were obtained from the United States, Italy and Spain.

Germline CDR1 and CDR2: SGHRS and YFSETQ. The ends were cut back, 0 bases at V and 6 bases at J, with 7 bases in the middle. The CDR3 contains 14 residues. Participant reports of clinical history set cohort assignment. Generated by immunoSEQ multiplex PCR, the TCRdb table keeps only in-frame clones and is missing some. The table includes about 160,000 clones, approximately 90% detected once. The source of this sequence is a woman between 50 and 59 years old who had recovered from COVID-19. The source material was PBMCs or T cells enriched from blood (not recorded which). This chain links TRBV5-1 with TRBJ1-6, with a tentative D call TRBD1 (6 bases). As DNA, the CDR3 is TGCGCCAGCAGCTTGGGGACAGCTAATTCACCCCTCCACTTT. It encodes CASSLGTANSPLHF. The variable domain in full, completed from reference TRBV5-1 and TRBJ1-6, reads KAGVTQTPRYLIKTRGQQVTLSCSPISGHRSVSWYQQTPGQGLQFLFEYFSETQRNKGNFPGRFSGRQFSNSRSEMNVSTLELGDSALYLCASSLGTANSPLHFGNGTRLTVT.